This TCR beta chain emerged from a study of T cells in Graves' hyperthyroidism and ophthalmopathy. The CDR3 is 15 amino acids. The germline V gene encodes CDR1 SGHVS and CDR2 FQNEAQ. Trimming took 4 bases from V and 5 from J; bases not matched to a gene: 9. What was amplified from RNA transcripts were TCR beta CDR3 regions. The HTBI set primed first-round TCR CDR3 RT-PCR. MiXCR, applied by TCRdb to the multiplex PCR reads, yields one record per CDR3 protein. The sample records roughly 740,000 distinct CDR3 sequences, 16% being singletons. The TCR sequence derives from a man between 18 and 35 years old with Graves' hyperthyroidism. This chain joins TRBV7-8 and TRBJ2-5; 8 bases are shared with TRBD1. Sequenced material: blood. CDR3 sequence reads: CASSSRRTGQETQYF. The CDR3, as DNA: TGTGCCAGCAGCTCAAGGCGGACAGGGCAGGAGACCCAGTACTTC.